This record covers a single TCR beta chain. TCR alpha and beta CDR3 regions were amplified from RNA using iRepertoire nested multiplex PCR. TCRdb analysed the multiplex PCR reads with MiXCR anew, one entry per CDR3 protein. The table includes roughly 350,000 distinct CDR3 sequences, roughly 41% detected once. This record belongs to a study of glioma-infiltrating T cells. V was shortened by 5 bases and J by 2 bases, with 16 bases between the two germline ends. Germline CDR1 and CDR2: LGHNA and YSLEER. The CDR3 covers 15 residues. The sequenced material came from glioma tissue, nonneoplastic brain tissue, or PBMCs (not recorded which). The J gene is TRBJ2-7, the V gene TRBV4-3; the D call may be TRBD1 or TRBD2 (5 bases each). The receptor comes from a human donor with low-grade glioma or glioblastoma, undergoing nonglioma brain surgery, or in good health (not recorded which). In nucleotides, the CDR3 is TGCGCCAGCAGCTTCTTCCGGGACGGACCCTACGAGCAGTACTTC. This translates into CASSFFRDGPYEQYF.